These 25 T cell receptor beta chains came from one sample sequenced in a study of T-cell reconstitution after alpha-beta-depleted transplantation in children. The library targeted TCRbeta and was prepared with unique molecular identifiers. TCRdb reprocessed the PCR reads with MiXCR, giving one entry per CDR3 protein. The sample has 550,000 to 800,000 distinct CDR3 sequences; around 13% are singletons. Sample: PBMCs, taken before TCRalphabeta/CD19-depleted stem cell transplant. All receptors come from a girl aged 2-9 years with congenital amegakaryocytic thrombocytopenia, due to receive a stem cell transplant.

This clonotype was counted ten times or more. The V gene is TRBV20-1, the J gene TRBJ1-2; D is possibly TRBD1 (5 bases). CDR3 length equals 13 residues. V was clipped by 6 bases and J by 4 bases, with 15 bases between them. Per germline, CDR1 DFQATT and CDR2 SNEGSKA (reference sequence). In DNA form, the CDR3 reads TGCAGTGCGCTGGCCGGGACGGGCTATGGCTACACCTTC. This sequence encodes CSALAGTGYGYTF.

The sample holds many counts of this clonotype. The J gene is TRBJ2-1, the V gene TRBV5-1; no reliable D call. The V and J ends lost 0 bases and 7 bases respectively, with 8 bases between them. Germline values: CDR1 SGHRS, CDR2 YFSETQ. CDR3 length: 13 residues. This chain's CDR3 is CASSLALRNEQFF. DNA for the CDR3: TGCGCCAGCAGCTTGGCCCTCAGAAATGAGCAGTTCTTC.

The chain recombines TRBV20-1 with TRBJ2-1; the match to TRBD2 covers 10 bases. Trimming cost V 8 bases and J 4 bases; bases outside gene matches: 2. Per germline, CDR1 DFQATT and CDR2 SNEGSKA (reference sequence). The CDR3 sequence is 12 residues long. CDR3 loop: CSRTSGYNEQFF. The CDR3 region has the DNA TGCAGTAGGACTAGCGGATACAATGAGCAGTTCTTC.

This clonotype was counted between two and nine times. The rearrangement joins TRBV12-3 or TRBV12-4 to TRBJ1-5; no definite D call. Trimming removed 3 bases from V and 0 bases from J, with 12 bases in between. The CDR3 has 16 amino acids. The CDR3 DNA sequence: TGTGCCAGCAGTTTCTGGAATACTTATAGCAATCAGCCCCAGCATTTT. Translating gives CASSFWNTYSNQPQHF.

This clonotype was counted a few times. The chain has TRBV20-1 and TRBJ1-5; TRBD1 aligns across 10 bases. Germline V gives CDR1 DFQATT, CDR2 SNEGSKA (reference sequence). J gave up 3 bases and V 5 bases, and 10 bases lay outside the gene matches. The CDR3 runs 16 residues. The CDR3 region is CSAGGRQGAHNQPQHF. The CDR3 DNA is TGCAGTGCTGGCGGACGACAGGGGGCTCACAATCAGCCCCAGCATTTT.

The V call is TRBV7-9, the J call TRBJ2-1, with D possibly TRBD2 on 7 matching bases. The CDR3 runs to 13 residues. Between the trimmed V and J ends, which lost 4 bases and 15 bases, there was a span of 19 bases. Germline V gives CDR1 SEHNR, CDR2 FQNEAQ (reference sequence). CDR3 residues: CASSWGGPRRWFF. The CDR3 region has the DNA TGTGCCAGCAGCTGGGGGGGCCCCCGAAGGTGGTTCTTC.

This clonotype was detected ten times or more. The chain uses TRBV20-1 and TRBJ2-3, with 8 bases identical to TRBD1. The CDR3 consists of 13 residues. Germline CDR1 DFQATT, CDR2 SNEGSKA (reference sequence). Trimming took 6 bases from V and 0 from J; bases not matched to a gene: 2. The CDR3 loop reads CSANRGSTDTQYF. CDR3 DNA: TGCAGTGCAAACAGGGGGAGCACAGATACGCAGTATTTT.

There are many counts of this clonotype. This chain connects TRBV29-1 to TRBJ2-5, with 11 bases lining up with TRBD2. Germline lookup yields CDR1 SQVTM and CDR2 ANQGSEA. CDR3 length equals 15 residues. V lost 4 bases and J lost 5; bases outside the gene matches: 9. The CDR3 sequence is CSVGTSGFISETQYF. In DNA form, the CDR3 reads TGCAGCGTTGGGACTAGCGGGTTTATCTCGGAGACCCAGTACTTC.

This clonotype was seen ten or more times. This chain connects TRBV5-1 to TRBJ2-3; the D is unclear. V lost 0 bases and J lost 0, with 5 bases in between. The CDR3 totals 14 residues. Germline loops: CDR1 SGHRS, CDR2 YFSETQ. In DNA form, the CDR3 reads TGCGCCAGCAGCTTGGTTATCAGCACAGATACGCAGTATTTT. Residues: CASSLVISTDTQYF.

This clonotype was seen many times. This chain joins TRBV12-3 or TRBV12-4 and TRBJ1-2; D ambiguous. This CDR3 contains 14 residues. Between the trimmed V and J ends, which lost 3 bases and 3 bases, there was a span of 11 bases. The DNA of the CDR3 is TGTGCCAGCAGTTTGGGCCCCACAGACTATGGCTACACCTTC. The encoded protein is CASSLGPTDYGYTF.

Ten or more counts support this clonotype. The rearrangement joins TRBV29-1 to TRBJ2-2; D is unresolved. The CDR3 spans 11 residues. Germline lookup yields CDR1 SQVTM and CDR2 ANQGSEA. V lost 7 bases and J lost 1, with 4 bases in between. The CDR3 DNA is TGCAGCGGACGGAACACCGGGGAGCTGTTTTTT. It encodes CSGRNTGELFF.

In DNA form, the CDR3 reads TGTGCCAGTAGTAATGGAAACACCATATATTTT. Encoded protein: CASSNGNTIYF. The chain is built from TRBV19 and TRBJ1-3; D gene uncertain. The V end was cut by 4 bases, the J end by 3 bases, with 1 base between. The CDR3 has 11 residues. Germline loops: CDR1 LNHDA, CDR2 SQIVND (reference sequence).

In this sample, this clonotype turned up many times. The rearrangement links TRBV20-1 to TRBJ2-5, with unresolved D. V shed 8 bases and J shed 0 bases, with 7 bases lying between them. The CDR3 length is 11 residues. Germline V gene sequence: CDR1 DFQATT, CDR2 SNEGSKA (reference sequence). DNA of the CDR3: TGCAGTAATCTGTACCAAGAGACCCAGTACTTC. Encoded protein: CSNLYQETQYF.

A few counts support this clonotype. The chain recombines TRBV29-1 with TRBJ1-1; tentatively, D is TRBD1 (5 bases). Trimming stripped 6 bases from V and 0 bases from J, with 26 bases between. Germline lookup yields CDR1 SQVTM and CDR2 ANQGSEA. This CDR3 is built from 18 residues. CDR3 nucleotide sequence: TGCAGCGTGAGAGTGCACGGGGGGAAGGCGGGGGTGAACACTGAAGCTTTCTTT. Residues: CSVRVHGGKAGVNTEAFF. Combining the CDR3 with reference TRBV29-1 and TRBJ1-1 gives the whole variable domain SAVISQKPSRDICQRGTSLTIQCQVDSQVTMMFWYRQQPGQSLTLIATANQGSEATYESGFVIDKFPISRPNLTFSTLTVSNMSPEDSSIYLCSVRVHGGKAGVNTEAFFGQGTRLTVV.

The table lists this clonotype with many counts. The chain couples TRBV5-6 to TRBJ2-3; no firm D call. Germline lookup yields CDR1 SGHDT and CDR2 YYEEEE. Between the trimmed V and J ends, which lost 0 bases and 0 bases, there was a span of 14 bases. The CDR3 spans 17 residues. The CDR3 here is CASSLVLSVESTDTQYF. The CDR3 coding sequence is TGTGCCAGCAGCTTGGTTCTGAGCGTTGAGAGCACAGATACGCAGTATTTT.

This clonotype was observed at least ten times. The chain recombines TRBV6-6 with TRBJ2-1; 8 positions match TRBD2. The CDR3 runs 13 residues. J was trimmed by 6 bases and V by 7 bases; bases with no gene match: 5. CDR1 is MNHNY, CDR2 SVGAGI, per germline (reference sequence). CDR3 nucleotide sequence: TGTGCCAGCATGTCCGCGGGAGGCAATGAGCAGTTCTTC. This translates into CASMSAGGNEQFF.

Note on this clonotype: One end of the junction does not line up with germline, which may come from a read error. The chain has TRBV7-9 and TRBJ2-1; 7 positions agree with TRBD2. The CDR3 is made up of 15 amino acids. Germline-derived CDR1 and CDR2 are SEHNR and FQNEAQ (reference sequence). The CDR3 nucleotides read TGTGCCAGCAGTTTAGCGGGTTTCGAGAGCGATGAGCAGTTCTTC. The encoded protein is CASSLAGFESDEQFF.

V and J are TRBV5-1 and TRBJ2-3; the match to TRBD2 covers 12 bases. Trimming cost V 3 bases and J 2 bases; bases outside gene matches: 7. CDR1 and CDR2 from the germline V gene are SGHRS and YFSETQ. This CDR3 is built from 17 residues. The CDR3 sequence: CASSSLAGGDLTDTQYF. The CDR3 bases are TGCGCCAGCAGCTCCCTAGCGGGAGGGGACCTCACAGATACGCAGTATTTT.

In its sample, this clonotype was seen a few times. The chain links TRBV5-1 to TRBJ2-3; D is ambiguous. The germline CDR1 and CDR2 sequences are SGHRS and YFSETQ. The CDR3 extends over 14 amino acids. The V end lost 5 bases, the J end lost 1 base, and 11 bases lay between the germline ends. The CDR3 nucleotides are TGCGCCAGCAGGGTCGTAGACGGCACAGATACGCAGTATTTT. Translation gives CASRVVDGTDTQYF. The full variable domain, in which reference TRBV5-1 and TRBJ2-3 provide the parts outside the CDR3, is KAGVTQTPRYLIKTRGQQVTLSCSPISGHRSVSWYQQTPGQGLQFLFEYFSETQRNKGNFPGRFSGRQFSNSRSEMNVSTLELGDSALYLCASRVVDGTDTQYFGPGTRLTVL.

In this sample, this clonotype turned up many times. The V gene is TRBV14, the J gene TRBJ1-3; D uncertain. The CDR3 runs 14 residues. The ends were cut back, 2 bases at V and 4 bases at J, with 9 bases in the middle. Germline V gene sequence: CDR1 SGHDN, CDR2 FVKESK. The CDR3 here is CASSQLDGGNTIYF. CDR3 in DNA: TGTGCCAGCAGCCAACTGGACGGAGGAAACACCATATATTTT. Supplemented by reference TRBV14 and TRBJ1-3, the full variable domain reads EAGVTQFPSHSVIEKGQTVTLRCDPISGHDNLYWYRRVMGKEIKFLLHFVKESKQDESGMPNNRFLAERTGGTYSTLKVQPAELEDSGVYFCASSQLDGGNTIYFGEGSWLTVV.

The chain recombines TRBV6-6 with TRBJ1-2; D is perhaps TRBD1 (5 bases). The CDR3 is 11 amino acids. Germline CDR1 MNHNY, CDR2 SVGAGI (reference sequence). V dropped 11 bases and J dropped 4 bases, with 11 bases sitting between them. The chain's CDR3 is CAAEGIYGYTF. CDR3 bases: TGTGCCGCGGAGGGGATCTATGGCTACACCTTC.

There are many counts of this clonotype. The chain recombines TRBV5-6 with TRBJ2-1; 9 bases match TRBD2. The CDR3 consists of 18 residues. V gave up 0 bases and J gave up 0 bases; unmatched junction bases: 7. Per the germline V gene, CDR1 is SGHDT and CDR2 is YYEEEE. The CDR3 loop is CASSLVLREGISYNEQFF. The CDR3 DNA sequence: TGTGCCAGCAGCTTGGTTTTGCGGGAGGGCATCTCCTACAATGAGCAGTTCTTC.

The rearrangement links TRBV5-1 to TRBJ1-2, with no clear D. V was cut by 6 bases and J by 0 bases, with 12 bases left in between. This CDR3 has 14 residues. Looked up from germline, CDR1 is SGHRS and CDR2 is YFSETQ. The CDR3 loop is CASNVEVANYGYTF. The CDR3 bases are TGCGCCAGCAATGTGGAAGTCGCTAACTATGGCTACACCTTC.

This clonotype was detected ten times or more. The chain combines TRBV29-1 with TRBJ2-5, with a tentative D call TRBD1 (6 bases). V lost 3 bases and J lost 1, with 15 bases in between. Germline CDR1 and CDR2: SQVTM and ANQGSEA. This CDR3 spans 15 amino acids. The CDR3 DNA is TGCAGCGTTGAGGGCTTTACAGGGCCCCAAGAGACCCAGTACTTC. Translating it yields CSVEGFTGPQETQYF.

The chain is built from TRBV20-1 and TRBJ2-1; D assignment may be TRBD1 or TRBD2 (5 bases each). The CDR3 is made up of 13 amino acids. In germline, CDR1 is DFQATT, CDR2 SNEGSKA (reference sequence). Between the trimmed V and J ends, which lost 6 bases and 5 bases, there was a span of 14 bases. The CDR3 sequence: CSAPTWDHNEQFF. The CDR3 DNA reads TGCAGTGCACCTACCTGGGACCACAATGAGCAGTTCTTC.